The 25 T cell receptor beta chains given below trace back to one sample, sequenced in a study of blood T cell repertoires in COVID-19. Produced via immunoSEQ multiplex PCR; TCRdb's table is partial and in-frame only. The sample includes 250,000 to 300,000 clones, nearly 90% seen only once; the top ten take about 2%. Sequencing was done on a sample of peripheral blood. All receptors come from a woman aged 55-70 years with COVID-19, enrolled during active disease.

The chain links TRBV7-8 to TRBJ2-5; 7 nucleotides agree with TRBD2. Trimming removed 3 bases from V and 5 bases from J; junction bases left unmatched: 9. This CDR3 is 15 amino acids long. Germline assignment: CDR1 SGHVS and CDR2 FQNEAQ. CDR3 region: CASSFERGVWETQYF. Written as DNA, the CDR3 is TGTGCCAGCAGCTTTGAACGGGGGGTGTGGGAGACCCAGTACTTC.

The chain recombines TRBV9 with TRBJ2-3; perhaps TRBD2 as D (5 bases). V was pared by 4 bases and J by 3 bases, with 12 bases between. The CDR3 is made up of 14 amino acids. Germline values: CDR1 SGDLS, CDR2 YYNGEE. This chain's CDR3 is CASSPSQRTDTQYF. The CDR3 region has the DNA TGTGCCAGCAGCCCCTCCCAGCGGACAGATACGCAGTATTTT.

Remarks on this clone: The identical CDR3 is also encoded by other nucleotide sequences in the sample. CDR3 sequence: CASSLAGDSNQPQHF. The CDR3 DNA is TGTGCCAGCAGCTTGGCAGGGGATAGCAATCAGCCCCAGCATTTT. The chain recombines TRBV5-8 with TRBJ1-5, with D maybe TRBD1 (6 bases). The ends were cut back, 0 bases at V and 0 bases at J, with 7 bases in the middle. The CDR3 runs 15 residues. Germline V gene lookup returns CDR1 SGHTS and CDR2 YDEGEE.

This clone was detected only a few times. The V call is TRBV5-4, the J call TRBJ1-6, with a tentative D call TRBD1 (5 bases). The germline CDR1 and CDR2 sequences are SGHNT and YYREEE (reference sequence). This CDR3 is 14 amino acids long. Between the trimmed V and J ends, which lost 4 bases and 8 bases, there was a span of 13 bases. The CDR3 DNA follows: TGTGCCAGCAGCCCAGGGAACAAGTATTCACCCCTCCACTTT. Its translation: CASSPGNKYSPLHF.

The CDR3 sequence: CASSEGQGANYGYTF. In DNA, the CDR3 is TGTGCCAGCAGCGAAGGACAGGGGGCTAACTATGGCTACACCTTC. This rearrangement joins TRBV13 to TRBJ1-2, with 10 bases fitting TRBD1. CDR1 and CDR2 (germline): PRHDT, FYEKMQ (reference sequence). V shed 5 bases, J shed 0 bases, and the junction held 3 bases outside the gene matches. The CDR3 runs to 15 residues.

The genes are TRBV4-2 and TRBJ2-3, with a tentative D call TRBD2 (5 bases). Germline loops: CDR1 LGHNA, CDR2 YNFKEQ. The V end lost 4 bases, the J end lost 6 bases, and 5 bases lay between the germline ends. This CDR3 is built from 11 residues. Here the CDR3 reads CASSRGDTQYF. CDR3 DNA: TGTGCCAGCAGCCGAGGGGATACGCAGTATTTT.

The gene calls are TRBV11-3 and TRBJ2-2; a possible D gene is TRBD2 (5 bases). From germline, CDR1 is SGHNT and CDR2 YENEEA. V lost 2 bases and J 3 bases, leaving 10 bases between the germline ends. This CDR3 is built from 15 residues. The CDR3 DNA reads TGTGCCAGCAGCTTAACCGGGGAAGACACCGGGGAGCTGTTTTTT. Its protein is CASSLTGEDTGELFF.

J is TRBJ1-4 and V is TRBV12-3 or TRBV12-4, with no clear D. Trimming pared 2 bases from V and 8 bases from J, leaving 6 bases between. This CDR3 is built from 12 residues. The chain's CDR3 is CASSLSGEKLFF. The CDR3 DNA follows: TGTGCCAGCAGTTTATCAGGAGAAAAACTGTTTTTT.

V gene TRBV7-8 combines with J gene TRBJ2-3; D gene uncertain. Trimming left V 1 base short and J 6 bases short, with 11 bases between. CDR1 and CDR2 (germline): SGHVS, FQNEAQ. CDR3 length equals 14 residues. DNA of the CDR3: TGTGCCAGCAGCTTAGGGTACCAGGCGGATACGCAGTATTTT. This gives the protein CASSLGYQADTQYF.

This sequence joins TRBV5-1 and TRBJ1-6; TRBD1 matches at 7 bases. The V gene's germline CDR1 is SGHRS and CDR2 YFSETQ. This CDR3 spans 15 amino acids. V was pared by 0 bases and J by 7 bases, with 4 bases of the junction left unmatched. In nucleotides, the CDR3 is TGCGCCAGCAGCTTGGACGTGACAGGGAATTCACCCCTCCACTTT. Its protein product is CASSLDVTGNSPLHF.

This sequence joins TRBV5-1 and TRBJ2-1, with a possible D match to TRBD2 (7 bases). Looked up from germline, CDR1 is SGHRS and CDR2 is YFSETQ. CDR3 length equals 14 residues. The ends were cut back, 10 bases at V and 5 bases at J, with 19 bases in the middle. The CDR3 spells CAGGLGGQHNEQFF. CDR3 DNA sequence: TGCGCCGGTGGTCTCGGGGGGCAACACAATGAGCAGTTCTTC.

CDR3: CASRTGNSNEKLFF. The CDR3 DNA is TGTGCCAGCAGGACTGGTAATTCTAATGAAAAACTGTTTTTT. V is TRBV6-5 and J is TRBJ1-4, with D unclear. The CDR3 extends over 14 amino acids. V dropped 6 bases and J dropped 3 bases, with 11 bases sitting between them. Germline lookup yields CDR1 MNHEY and CDR2 SVGAGI.

This sequence joins TRBV30 and TRBJ1-6; 9 bases are shared with TRBD1. The CDR3 consists of 16 residues. Germline trimming cut 0 bases from V and 10 bases from J; bases unmatched to any gene: 10. The V gene's germline CDR1 is GTSNPN and CDR2 SVGIG (reference sequence). This chain's CDR3 is CAWSVYGGQGNSPLHF. DNA of the CDR3: TGTGCCTGGAGTGTTTACGGAGGACAGGGGAACTCACCCCTCCACTTT.

This clone was counted a single time. The chain couples TRBV4-2 to TRBJ1-1; 7 bases map to TRBD1. From germline, CDR1 is LGHNA and CDR2 YNFKEQ. V dropped 2 bases and J dropped 4; count of bases not matched to a gene: 1. The CDR3 is made up of 13 amino acids. The CDR3 nucleotides are TGTGCCAGCAGCCAAACAGGGGCCACTGAAGCTTTCTTT. It is translated as CASSQTGATEAFF.

Comment on this clone: This CDR3 is also generated by other DNA sequences in the sample. The chain links TRBV7-8 to TRBJ1-2; D is possibly TRBD1 (5 bases). Germline CDR1 SGHVS, CDR2 FQNEAQ. Trimming removed 1 base from V and 2 bases from J, with 5 bases in between. The CDR3 extends over 13 amino acids. CDR3 sequence (DNA): TGTGCCAGCAGCTTAGGACAGAACTATGGCTACACCTTC. As protein: CASSLGQNYGYTF.

The chain employs TRBV4-3 and TRBJ2-1; maybe TRBD2 (6 bases). V dropped 4 bases and J dropped 4 bases, with 26 bases sitting between them. The germline V gene has CDR1 LGHNA and CDR2 YSLEER. The CDR3 has 19 amino acids. Here the CDR3 reads CASSLGRYSRDSTYNEQFF. For the CDR3, the DNA is TGCGCCAGCAGCCTGGGGAGGTACTCCCGGGACTCTACGTACAATGAGCAGTTCTTC.

The chain employs TRBV15 and TRBJ2-1, with TRBD2 identical over 7 bases. J gave up 6 bases and V 0 bases, and 5 bases lay outside the gene matches. The germline gives CDR1 LNHNV, CDR2 YYDKDF (reference sequence). This CDR3 spans 15 amino acids. In DNA, the CDR3 is TGTGCCACCAGCAGAGATTCGGGGGGACGCAATGAGCAGTTCTTC. Its translation is CATSRDSGGRNEQFF.

This chain uses TRBV18 with TRBJ2-1, with no clear D. Germline CDR1 is KGHSH and CDR2 is LQKENI. V gave up 6 bases and J gave up 5 bases, with 14 bases separating them. The CDR3 contains 14 residues. The CDR3, as DNA: TGTGCCAGCTCGCGGAAGCAGTCGAACAATGAGCAGTTCTTC. Translation: CASSRKQSNNEQFF.

This rearrangement joins TRBV29-1 to TRBJ2-2; perhaps TRBD1 as D (6 bases). CDR1 and CDR2 from the germline V gene are SQVTM and ANQGSEA. The CDR3 sequence is 13 residues long. V lost 6 bases, J lost 6 bases, and 14 bases lay in between. For the CDR3, the DNA is TGCAGCGTGAGGGGGTTCGGGGCCGGGGAGCTGTTTTTT. This encodes CSVRGFGAGELFF.

V and J are TRBV7-2 and TRBJ2-7; 8 bases align to TRBD1. The CDR3 contains 14 residues. Germline V gives CDR1 SGHTA, CDR2 FQGNSA. The V and J ends lost 3 bases and 3 bases, in that order; junction bases with no gene match: 4. CDR3 nucleotides: TGTGCCAGCAGCTTGTTACAGGGGGGCTACGAGCAGTACTTC. Encoded protein: CASSLLQGGYEQYF. Drawing the rest from reference TRBV7-2 and TRBJ2-7, the complete variable domain is GAGVSQSPSNKVTEKGKDVELRCDPISGHTALYWYRQSLGQGLEFLIYFQGNSAPDKSGLPSDRFSAERTGGSVSTLTIQRTQQEDSAVYLCASSLLQGGYEQYFGPGTRLTVT.

The chain joins TRBV29-1 to TRBJ2-1, with unresolved D. Germline assignment: CDR1 SQVTM and CDR2 ANQGSEA. This CDR3 has 11 amino acids. The ends were cut back, 7 bases at V and 8 bases at J, with 12 bases in the middle. Here the CDR3 reads CSGSVIDEQFF. CDR3 sequence (DNA): TGCAGCGGATCGGTTATCGATGAGCAGTTCTTC.

V usage is TRBV5-6 and J usage is TRBJ1-2, with 8 bases lining up with TRBD1. CDR3 length: 13 residues. Germline-derived CDR1 and CDR2 are SGHDT and YYEEEE. V was clipped by 4 bases and J by 8 bases; unmatched bases: 7. This CDR3 reads CASSRPDRAGYTF. CDR3 coding DNA: TGTGCCAGCAGCCGTCCGGACAGGGCGGGCTACACCTTC.

This chain joins TRBV4-3 and TRBJ2-1, with 11 bases aligning to TRBD2. The CDR3 runs 15 residues. Germline V gives CDR1 LGHNA, CDR2 YSLEER. Germline trimming cut 4 bases from V and 1 base from J; bases unmatched to any gene: 0. The CDR3 protein is CASSRLAGSYNEQFF. The CDR3 DNA sequence: TGCGCCAGCAGCCGACTAGCGGGGTCCTACAATGAGCAGTTCTTC.

The J gene is TRBJ1-1, the V gene TRBV5-6; 11 bases line up with TRBD1. The CDR3 is made up of 17 amino acids. Germline V lookup: CDR1 SGHDT, CDR2 YYEEEE. J gave up 9 bases and V 4 bases, and 17 bases lay outside the gene matches. The CDR3 loop reads CASSHRPFPVDRGQAFF. CDR3 bases: TGTGCCAGCAGCCACAGACCCTTTCCTGTGGACAGGGGGCAAGCTTTCTTT.

Regarding this clone: The sample contains more than one DNA sequence encoding this CDR3. CDR3 nucleotide sequence: TGTGCCAGCAGTTTGCAGGGGAGCTATGGCTACACCTTC. Translation: CASSLQGSYGYTF. The genes are TRBV27 and TRBJ1-2; the D gene is possibly TRBD1 (6 bases). The V gene lost 3 bases and the J gene lost 4 bases, with 9 bases spanning the gap. CDR1 MNHEY and CDR2 SMNVEV come from the germline V gene (reference sequence). The CDR3 sequence is 13 residues long.